Sequencing of this TCR beta chain was carried out in a study of beta chain features in type 1 diabetes. The authors reverse transcribed all of the isolated RNA, so sequencing captured expressed TCRB transcripts. Sequencing was performed with immunoSEQ multiplex PCR; in TCRdb, only in-frame clones are kept and a portion is missing. The repertoire holds approximately 250,000 clones, with 13% to 15% as singletons. CDR3 size: 14 residues. V lost 1 base and J lost 9; bases outside the gene matches: 5. Germline V gives CDR1 MGHDK, CDR2 SYGVNS. This sequence joins TRBV25-1 and TRBJ2-1, with 8 bases fitting TRBD1. The sequenced material came from naive CD4+ T cells from blood. The receptor was isolated from a woman aged 40 to 50 in good health. In nucleotides, the CDR3 is TGTGCCAGCAGTGAATGGGGCAGGGGGCCTGAGCAGTTCTTC. It translates to CASSEWGRGPEQFF.